The clone carrying this T cell receptor (beta chain) was observed many times. As yet, its antigen is unknown. Germline CDR1 and CDR2: GTSNPN and SVGIG (reference sequence). This CDR3 contains 11 residues. V shed 8 bases and J shed 2 bases, with 7 bases lying between them. Time point given: newly diagnosed GD, antithyroid drugs for less than 3 months. PBMCs provided the RNA from which the TCR library was made. This sample was taken from a study of regulatory T cells in long-lasting Graves disease. Researchers made TCR beta libraries by using iRepertoire HTBI primers and running Arm-PCR on CDR3 regions. Each CDR3 protein is one row after TCRdb ran MiXCR on the multiplex PCR reads. The data hold about 420,000 distinct CDR3 sequences, with roughly 17% observed a single time. Overall study findings and caveats: Between persistent patients, roughly 2,600 public clonotypes were shared, exceeding the 900 to 1,000 shared between new patients.

These same data were also listed under a study on T cells in Graves' hyperthyroidism and ophthalmopathy. That report adds: Reasons for excluding patients were uncontrolled infection, other autoimmune disease, pregnancy or lactation. HTBI primers were the set used in a first-round RT-PCR of the TCR CDR3.

The chain joins TRBV30 to TRBJ2-1; D gene unclear. The TCR sequence derives from a young woman with Graves disease. This specimen consisted of peripheral blood mononuclear cells (PBMCs), obtained at new diagnosis, from a patient treated with antithyroid drugs. The CDR3 here is CATRTYNEQFF. The DNA of the CDR3 is TGTGCCACGAGGACCTACAATGAGCAGTTCTTC. Full variable domain (rest looked up from reference TRBV30 and TRBJ2-1): SQTIHQWPATLVQPVGSPLSLECTVEGTSNPNLYWYRQAAGRGLQLLFYSVGIGQISSEVPQNLSASRPQDRQFILSSKKLLLSDSGFYLCATRTYNEQFFGPGTRLTVL.